These 18 T cell receptor beta chains came from one sample sequenced in a study of a mutant IDH1 vaccine in newly diagnosed glioma. The table came from immunoSEQ multiplex PCR; TCRdb's copy has only in-frame clones and leaves some out. Seen here are roughly 16,000 clones, around four fifths observed once, and the top ten hold 8% to 10%. The time point is: baseline, week 1 (first vaccination visit). Stated treatment: pre-vaccination baseline after standard-of-care therapy. Material: PBMCs, obtained from a glioma patient treated with radiotherapy, temozolomide or both. The source is a man in his forties or fifties with glioma.

The CDR3 DNA sequence: TGTGCCAGCAGCCCGACAGGGCTCGACTATGGCTACACCTTC. Amino acids: CASSPTGLDYGYTF. This chain uses TRBV5-6 with TRBJ1-2; TRBD1 aligns across 7 bases. The CDR3 is made up of 14 amino acids. V was pared by 4 bases and J by 3 bases, with 6 bases of the junction left unmatched. Germline V gene lookup returns CDR1 SGHDT and CDR2 YYEEEE. The full variable domain, rest sourced from reference TRBV5-6 and TRBJ1-2, is DAGVTQSPTHLIKTRGQQVTLRCSPKSGHDTVSWYQQALGQGPQFIFQYYEEEERQRGNFPDRFSGHQFPNYSSELNVNALLLGDSALYLCASSPTGLDYGYTFGSGTRLTVV.

This chain connects TRBV15 to TRBJ1-4; TRBD1 is a possible D gene (5 bases). Germline loops: CDR1 LNHNV, CDR2 YYDKDF (reference sequence). Trimming removed 0 bases at V and 1 base at J, with 9 bases between. This CDR3 has 16 amino acids. CDR3 sequence (DNA): TGTGCCACCAGCAGAGATCTGGGGGGAACTAATGAAAAACTGTTTTTT. It specifies CATSRDLGGTNEKLFF.

Concerning this clone: The junction shows a germline mismatch at one end, possibly a read error. V gene TRBV5-5 combines with J gene TRBJ1-2; 9 bases align to TRBD1. Germline lookup yields CDR1 SGHKS and CDR2 YYEKEE (reference sequence). The CDR3 consists of 15 residues. As DNA, the CDR3 is TGTGCCAGCAGCCAAGACAGGGGGGAGGTCTATGGCTACATCTTC. Protein product: CASSQDRGEVYGYIF.

V usage is TRBV5-4 and J usage is TRBJ2-6; D is unresolved. Trimming cost V 7 bases and J 5 bases, with 22 bases left between them. The CDR3 has 17 residues. The V gene's germline CDR1 is SGHNT and CDR2 YYREEE (reference sequence). CDR3 sequence: CASELITRQSRANVLTF. CDR3 nucleotide sequence: TGTGCCAGCGAGCTTATCACCAGACAAAGTCGGGCCAACGTCCTGACTTTC.

This clone was seen once. The rearrangement joins TRBV7-2 to TRBJ1-2, with 9 bases aligning to TRBD1. After removal of 1 base from V and 7 bases from J, the junction contained 4 bases not matched to a gene. This CDR3 has 14 residues. Looked up from germline, CDR1 is SGHTA and CDR2 is FQGNSA. The CDR3 DNA is TGTGCCAGCAGCTTAGGGACAGGGGCCGGTGGCTACACCTTC. It encodes CASSLGTGAGGYTF.

The chain combines TRBV2 with TRBJ2-1; possibly TRBD2 for D (6 bases). Trimming cost V 7 bases and J 11 bases, with 24 bases left between them. The CDR3 has 15 residues. CDR1 and CDR2 from the germline V gene are SNHLY and FYNNEI. CDR3 coding DNA: TGTGCCAGCACCCCGATAGCTAGCGAGATCGCAAAGCAGTTCTTC. Its protein is CASTPIASEIAKQFF.

This rearrangement joins TRBV28 to TRBJ1-5, with TRBD1 matching over 9 bases. CDR3 size: 16 residues. Germline V gene sequence: CDR1 MDHEN, CDR2 SYDVKM. The V and J ends lost 6 bases and 2 bases, in that order; junction bases with no gene match: 8. Here the CDR3 reads CASSGQGSARNQPQHF. The CDR3 DNA reads as TGTGCCAGCAGCGGACAGGGGTCAGCGCGCAATCAGCCCCAGCATTTT.

The chain is built from TRBV7-8 and TRBJ1-1, with TRBD1 matching over 7 bases. CDR3 length equals 17 residues. Trimming took 1 base from V and 1 from J; bases not matched to a gene: 9. The V gene's germline CDR1 is SGHVS and CDR2 FQNEAQ. The CDR3 here is CASSLGIYDRANTEAFF. CDR3 in DNA: TGTGCCAGCAGCTTAGGTATCTACGACAGGGCGAACACTGAAGCTTTCTTT.

This chain joins TRBV27 and TRBJ1-3; D unresolved. The germline V gene has CDR1 MNHEY and CDR2 SMNVEV (reference sequence). The ends were cut back, 7 bases at V and 0 bases at J, with 22 bases in the middle. CDR3 length: 18 amino acids. CDR3 residues: CASTSSASSLSSGNTIYF. The CDR3 nucleotides are TGTGCCAGCACTTCCTCGGCAAGTTCCCTAAGCTCTGGAAACACCATATATTTT.

The chain carries TRBV5-6 and TRBJ1-2; D perhaps matches TRBD1 (6 bases). The CDR3 covers 12 residues. Germline V gene lookup returns CDR1 SGHDT and CDR2 YYEEEE. Deletions cut 10 bases from V and 6 bases from J, with 16 bases between. The CDR3 DNA sequence: TGTGCCTCGAACGGGGGGGCGGATGGCTACACCTTC. This codes for CASNGGADGYTF. Using reference TRBV5-6 and TRBJ1-2 for the parts outside the CDR3, the full variable domain is DAGVTQSPTHLIKTRGQQVTLRCSPKSGHDTVSWYQQALGQGPQFIFQYYEEEERQRGNFPDRFSGHQFPNYSSELNVNALLLGDSALYLCASNGGADGYTFGSGTRLTVV.

The chain joins TRBV7-9 to TRBJ2-3; 8 bases line up with TRBD2. V shed 3 bases, J shed 2 bases, and the junction held 4 bases outside the gene matches. Germline lookup yields CDR1 SEHNR and CDR2 FQNEAQ (reference sequence). This CDR3 is built from 15 residues. CDR3 bases: TGTGCCAGCAGCTTCCGAGCGGGGGACACAGATACGCAGTATTTT. It specifies CASSFRAGDTDTQYF.

This clone appeared once. The V and J genes are TRBV5-1 and TRBJ1-1; a possible D gene is TRBD1 (6 bases). From germline, CDR1 is SGHRS and CDR2 YFSETQ. The CDR3 spans 13 residues. V lost 6 bases and J lost 5, with 14 bases in between. The CDR3 loop is CASMLRGGTEAFF. In DNA, the CDR3 is TGCGCCAGCATGCTGAGGGGGGGAACTGAAGCTTTCTTT.

This clone is categorized as medium-sized. This sequence joins TRBV5-6 and TRBJ2-1; 7 bases map to TRBD2. The CDR3 consists of 14 residues. V shed 2 bases, J shed 6 bases, and the junction held 5 bases outside the gene matches. The germline gives CDR1 SGHDT, CDR2 YYEEEE. The CDR3 DNA reads as TGTGCCAGCAGCTTACGACTAGCAATCAATGAGCAGTTCTTC. It is translated as CASSLRLAINEQFF. Supplemented by reference TRBV5-6 and TRBJ2-1, the full variable domain reads DAGVTQSPTHLIKTRGQQVTLRCSPKSGHDTVSWYQQALGQGPQFIFQYYEEEERQRGNFPDRFSGHQFPNYSSELNVNALLLGDSALYLCASSLRLAINEQFFGPGTRLTVL.

The chain carries TRBV5-6 and TRBJ2-1, with TRBD1 as a possible D gene (5 bases). Trimming stripped 1 base from V and 3 bases from J, with 8 bases between. The CDR3 covers 14 residues. The V gene's germline CDR1 is SGHDT and CDR2 YYEEEE. CDR3 DNA: TGTGCCAGCAGCTTGCCAGGGATCTACAATGAGCAGTTCTTC. This sequence encodes CASSLPGIYNEQFF.

This sequence joins TRBV7-2 and TRBJ2-3, with 10 positions matching TRBD1. The CDR3 length is 15 residues. Germline CDR1 reads SGHTA; CDR2 reads FQGNSA. V lost 7 bases and J lost 2; bases outside the gene matches: 6. CDR3 sequence: CASNPDRGLTDTQYF. The CDR3 nucleotides are TGTGCCAGCAATCCCGACAGGGGGCTCACAGATACGCAGTATTTT.

This rearrangement joins TRBV11-2 to TRBJ2-1, with 9 bases aligning to TRBD2. V gave up 1 base and J gave up 2 bases; unmatched junction bases: 9. The length of the CDR3 is 18 residues. The V gene's germline CDR1 is SGHAT and CDR2 FQNNGV. The chain's CDR3 is CASSLGGISSGAYNEQFF. The CDR3 DNA sequence: TGTGCCAGCAGCTTAGGGGGGATATCTAGCGGGGCCTACAATGAGCAGTTCTTC.

The chain carries TRBV28 and TRBJ2-1; 7 bases align to TRBD2. The CDR3 is 15 residues long. V lost 6 bases, J lost 4 bases, and 9 bases stayed unmatched. CDR1 MDHEN and CDR2 SYDVKM come from the germline V gene. The CDR3 sequence is CASSQSGNWYNEQFF. CDR3 coding DNA: TGTGCCAGCAGCCAGAGCGGGAATTGGTACAATGAGCAGTTCTTC.

The rearrangement joins TRBV7-2 to TRBJ2-5; tentatively, D is TRBD1 or TRBD2 (5 bases each). Germline V gives CDR1 SGHTA, CDR2 FQGNSA. The germline V and J ends were trimmed by 5 bases and 9 bases, with 13 bases remaining between them. There are 12 residues in the CDR3. CDR3 sequence reads: CASSPGMGAQYF. As DNA, the CDR3 is TGTGCCAGCAGCCCTGGGATGGGGGCCCAGTACTTC. The complete variable domain, with remaining parts taken from reference TRBV7-2 and TRBJ2-5, reads GAGVSQSPSNKVTEKGKDVELRCDPISGHTALYWYRQSLGQGLEFLIYFQGNSAPDKSGLPSDRFSAERTGGSVSTLTIQRTQQEDSAVYLCASSPGMGAQYFGPGTRLLVL.